Below are 16 T cell receptor beta chains sequenced from a single sample in a study of blood T cell repertoires in COVID-19. Profiled with immunoSEQ multiplex PCR; TCRdb holds only in-frame clones, not every one. Among a few hundred thousand clones listed, around 85% were seen once. Sequences were obtained from peripheral blood. Receptors originate from a woman between 18 and 29 years old with acute or convalescent COVID-19.

The chain links TRBV9 to TRBJ2-3, with 15 positions matching TRBD2. Germline V gene sequence: CDR1 SGDLS, CDR2 YYNGEE. CDR3 length: 17 residues. J was trimmed by 3 bases and V by 4 bases; bases with no gene match: 6. The CDR3 DNA is TGTGCCAGCAGCCGGACTAGCGGGAGGGCCGTTACAGATACGCAGTATTTT. It encodes CASSRTSGRAVTDTQYF.

V and J are TRBV29-1 and TRBJ2-7; D might be TRBD2 (5 bases). V gave up 6 bases and J gave up 0 bases, with 15 bases separating them. This CDR3 contains 14 residues. Germline V CDR1 and CDR2: SQVTM, ANQGSEA. The DNA of the CDR3 is TGCAGCGTGGTGGACGCGGGCCTCTCCTACGAGCAGTACTTC. It codes for CSVVDAGLSYEQYF.

V is TRBV5-5 and J is TRBJ2-7; D possibly corresponds to TRBD1 (5 bases). The CDR3 loop spans 15 amino acids. Germline lookup yields CDR1 SGHKS and CDR2 YYEKEE (reference sequence). V shed 0 bases and J shed 3 bases, with 13 bases lying between them. The CDR3 DNA sequence: TGTGCCAGCAGCTTGGGGCAGGGTTGGAACTACGAGCAGTACTTC. Translation gives CASSLGQGWNYEQYF.

This chain uses TRBV9 with TRBJ1-2; 10 positions agree with TRBD1. V shed 0 bases and J 4 bases; nucleotides not matched to a gene: 3. CDR1 SGDLS and CDR2 YYNGEE come from the germline V gene. The CDR3 loop spans 15 amino acids. CDR3 bases: TGTGCCAGCAGCGTAGGAGGGACAGGGGCCTATGGCTACACCTTC. Translating it yields CASSVGGTGAYGYTF.

This rearrangement joins TRBV3-1 (or the pseudogene TRBV3-2) to TRBJ2-5, with TRBD1 matching 11 bases. Germline V gene data show CDR1 as LGHDT and CDR2 as YNNKEL (reference sequence). The CDR3 has 17 residues. V trimming: 4 bases; J trimming: 5 bases; junction bases outside the gene matches: 12. CDR3 DNA sequence: TGTGCCAGCAGCCCAGATGGACAGGGGGCTACGGGGGAGACCCAGTACTTC. This gives the protein CASSPDGQGATGETQYF.

The chain links TRBV12-3 or TRBV12-4 to TRBJ1-1; 7 positions agree with TRBD1. With 6 bases clipped from V and 7 bases from J, the junction kept 5 bases outside the gene matches. The CDR3 spans 12 residues. The CDR3: CASSRDSREAFF. The CDR3 nucleotides are TGTGCCAGCAGCAGGGACAGCCGTGAAGCTTTCTTT.

The chain employs TRBV6-5 and TRBJ1-1; 7 bases align to TRBD1. V trimming: 7 bases; J trimming: 0 bases; junction bases outside the gene matches: 2. The CDR3 totals 13 residues. The V gene's germline CDR1 is MNHEY and CDR2 SVGAGI. In DNA, the CDR3 is TGTGCCAGCACTACAGGGGTGAACACTGAAGCTTTCTTT. Its translation: CASTTGVNTEAFF.

The chain couples TRBV18 to TRBJ1-2; 7 nucleotides line up with TRBD1. The CDR3 loop spans 15 amino acids. V was clipped by 5 bases and J by 5 bases; unmatched bases: 11. The germline V gene encodes CDR1 KGHSH and CDR2 LQKENI. This chain's CDR3 is CASSTLEGAWYGYTF. In DNA, the CDR3 is TGTGCCAGCTCAACTTTAGAGGGGGCCTGGTATGGCTACACCTTC.

The V call is TRBV5-1, the J call TRBJ2-7, with D unresolved. The CDR3 length is 16 residues. The germline V and J ends were trimmed by 4 bases and 5 bases, with 22 bases remaining between them. Per the germline V gene, CDR1 is SGHRS and CDR2 is YFSETQ. The CDR3 nucleotides are TGCGCCAGCAGCCCGGCAGGCAGGCGCTTCGGTCACGAGCAGTACTTC. It translates to CASSPAGRRFGHEQYF.

The chain carries TRBV19 and TRBJ1-1; 7 positions match TRBD1. The CDR3 runs to 13 residues. The V segment lost 5 bases and the J segment 5 bases; nucleotides outside the gene matches: 5. CDR1 is LNHDA and CDR2 is SQIVND in the germline V gene (reference sequence). This CDR3 reads CASSPGGWTEAFF. CDR3 DNA: TGTGCCAGTAGTCCAGGGGGGTGGACTGAAGCTTTCTTT.

The chain is built from TRBV4-1 and TRBJ2-5; 7 nucleotides align to TRBD2. The CDR3 contains 14 residues. With V trimmed by 2 bases and J by 5 bases, 5 bases remained unmatched. Germline lookup yields CDR1 MGHRA and CDR2 YSYEKL. The CDR3 DNA is TGCGCCAGCAGCCAACTAGCGGCCATGGAGACCCAGTACTTC. Its translation is CASSQLAAMETQYF.

The chain uses TRBV27 and TRBJ1-6; 7 positions match TRBD1. The V gene's germline CDR1 is MNHEY and CDR2 SMNVEV (reference sequence). V lost 8 bases to trimming and J lost 4 bases; unmatched junction nucleotides: 5. This CDR3 is built from 14 residues. The CDR3, as DNA: TGTGCCAGCCGGGCGACAGGGTATAATTCACCCCTCCACTTT. Amino acid sequence: CASRATGYNSPLHF.

In nucleotides, the CDR3 is TGCGCCAGTATGCAGGGGGATAATAACTCTGGAAACACCATATATTTT. Its protein is CASMQGDNNSGNTIYF. The chain employs TRBV5-1 and TRBJ1-3, with 7 positions matching TRBD1. This CDR3 has 16 residues. Germline V gene lookup returns CDR1 SGHRS and CDR2 YFSETQ. Germline trimming cut 8 bases from V and 0 bases from J; bases unmatched to any gene: 11.

The chain recombines TRBV23-1 with TRBJ1-5; 7 bases are a match to TRBD1. TRBV23-1 is classed as an ORF, of uncertain function. V lost 3 bases to trimming and J lost 1 base; unmatched junction nucleotides: 9. This CDR3 spans 17 amino acids. CDR3 in amino acids: CASSQFNRGWSNQPQHF. For the CDR3, the DNA is TGCGCCAGCAGTCAGTTTAACAGGGGATGGAGCAATCAGCCCCAGCATTTT.

As DNA, the CDR3 is TGCAGCGATAGGACAGGGGCCACAGATACGCAGTATTTT. Its protein product is CSDRTGATDTQYF. The gene calls are TRBV29-1 and TRBJ2-3, with TRBD1 matching 9 bases. CDR3 length equals 13 residues. Trimming removed 7 bases from V and 2 bases from J; junction bases left unmatched: 4. CDR1 and CDR2 (germline): SQVTM, ANQGSEA.

The genes are TRBV7-9 and TRBJ1-1, with 7 bases identical to TRBD1. Trimming cost V 5 bases and J 5 bases; bases outside gene matches: 5. Germline V gene data show CDR1 as SEHNR and CDR2 as FQNEAQ (reference sequence). The CDR3 sequence is 13 residues long. The CDR3, as DNA: TGTGCCAGCAGCCAACAACAGGGGACTGAAGCTTTCTTT. Translating gives CASSQQQGTEAFF.